These 5 T cell receptor beta chains were sequenced from one sample in a study of Graves' ophthalmopathy and Graves' hyperthyroidism. RNA transcripts were the template, and TCR beta CDR3 regions were amplified from them. HTBI-primed RT-PCR formed the first round, and a multiplex PCR formed the second. TCRdb re-analysed the multiplex PCR reads in MiXCR, keeping a single row per CDR3 protein. The repertoire holds about 660,000 distinct CDR3 sequences, with 35% to 50% as singletons. What was sequenced was peripheral blood. The source is an adult man with Graves' ophthalmopathy.

The V and J genes are TRBV9 and TRBJ1-4; tentatively, D is TRBD1 (6 bases). Germline CDR1 reads SGDLS; CDR2 reads YYNGEE. Deletions cut 3 bases from V and 3 bases from J, with 18 bases between. This CDR3 region has 17 residues. The CDR3 loop is CASSARSGAVSNEKLFF. CDR3 nucleotide sequence: TGTGCCAGCAGCGCCCGATCAGGGGCCGTATCTAATGAAAAACTGTTTTTT.

With regard to this clonotype: This sequence may be a read error, since a much larger clone differs from it by one base. Because it lacks the conserved phenylalanine or tryptophan at the end, this CDR3 is likely a read error. The rearrangement joins TRBV6-4 to TRBJ1-1; no firm D call. Germline V gene data show CDR1 as MRHNA and CDR2 as SNTAGT. The CDR3 is 10 residues long. Trimming removed 9 bases from V and 11 bases from J, with 13 bases in between. The CDR3 protein is CARNKFTAFL. Here the CDR3 DNA reads TGTGCCAGGAACAAGTTCACCGCTTTCCTT.

The V and J genes are TRBV2 and TRBJ2-3, with 7 bases lining up with TRBD2. Germline values: CDR1 SNHLY, CDR2 FYNNEI. V dropped 10 bases and J dropped 0; count of bases not matched to a gene: 10. The CDR3 is 15 residues long. Written as DNA, the CDR3 is TGTGCCACTCGGAGGCTAGCGGCTAGCACAGATACGCAGTATTTT. Residues: CATRRLAASTDTQYF.

This sequence joins TRBV15 and TRBJ1-5; a possible D gene is TRBD1 (5 bases). The CDR3 loop spans 15 amino acids. Germline-derived CDR1 and CDR2 are LNHNV and YYDKDF (reference sequence). Between the trimmed V and J ends, which lost 4 bases and 11 bases, there was a span of 21 bases. CDR3: CATSKEGTRQETQHF. The CDR3 DNA is TGTGCCACCAGCAAGGAGGGGACTCGCCAAGAGACCCAGCATTTT. Looking up the rest from reference TRBV15 and TRBJ1-5 gives the full variable domain: DAMVIQNPRYQVTQFGKPVTLSCSQTLNHNVMYWYQQKSSQAPKLLFHYYDKDFNNEADTPDNFQSRRPNTSFCFLDIRSPGLGDTAMYLCATSKEGTRQETQHFGDGTRLSIL.

The chain joins TRBV5-1 to TRBJ2-7, with D perhaps TRBD2 (6 bases). CDR3 size: 15 residues. Per germline, CDR1 SGHRS and CDR2 YFSETQ. V lost 1 base to trimming and J lost 3 bases, with 14 bases between them. This CDR3 is CASSLFATRDYEQYF. The CDR3 DNA reads TGCGCCAGCAGCTTGTTCGCGACTAGGGACTACGAGCAGTACTTC.